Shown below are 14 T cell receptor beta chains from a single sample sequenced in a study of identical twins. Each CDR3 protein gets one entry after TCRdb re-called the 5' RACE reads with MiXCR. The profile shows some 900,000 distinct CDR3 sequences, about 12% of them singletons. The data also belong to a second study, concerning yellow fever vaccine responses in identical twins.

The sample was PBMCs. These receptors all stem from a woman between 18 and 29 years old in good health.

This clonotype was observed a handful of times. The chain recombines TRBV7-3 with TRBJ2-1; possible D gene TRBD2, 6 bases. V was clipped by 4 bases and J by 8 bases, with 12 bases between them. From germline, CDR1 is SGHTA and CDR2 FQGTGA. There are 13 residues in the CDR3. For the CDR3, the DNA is TGTGCCAGCAGCTCCGTAGGCGGGGATGAGCAGTTCTTC. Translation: CASSSVGGDEQFF.

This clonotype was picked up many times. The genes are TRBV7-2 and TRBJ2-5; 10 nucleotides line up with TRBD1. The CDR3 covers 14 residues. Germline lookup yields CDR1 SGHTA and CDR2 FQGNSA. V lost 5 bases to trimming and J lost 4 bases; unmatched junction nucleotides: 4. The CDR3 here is CASSPDRGRETQYF. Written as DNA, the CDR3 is TGTGCCAGCAGCCCGGACAGGGGGAGAGAGACCCAGTACTTC.

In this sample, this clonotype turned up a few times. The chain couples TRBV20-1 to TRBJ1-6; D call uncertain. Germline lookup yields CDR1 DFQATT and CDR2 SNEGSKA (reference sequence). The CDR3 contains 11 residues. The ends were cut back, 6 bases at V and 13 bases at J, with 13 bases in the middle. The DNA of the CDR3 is TGCAGTGCCGGCTCCACTCCGCCCCTCCACTTT. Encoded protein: CSAGSTPPLHF.

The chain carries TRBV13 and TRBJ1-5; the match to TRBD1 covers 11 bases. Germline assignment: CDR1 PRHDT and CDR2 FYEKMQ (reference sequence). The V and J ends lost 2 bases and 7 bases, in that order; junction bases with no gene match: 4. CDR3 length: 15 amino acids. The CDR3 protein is CASSLRTGGLQPQHF. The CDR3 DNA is TGTGCCAGCAGCTTAAGGACAGGGGGCTTGCAGCCCCAGCATTTT.

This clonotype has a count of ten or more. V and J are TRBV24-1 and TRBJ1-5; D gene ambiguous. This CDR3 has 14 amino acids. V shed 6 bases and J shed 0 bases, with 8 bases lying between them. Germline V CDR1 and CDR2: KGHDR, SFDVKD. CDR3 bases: TGTGCCACCAGTAAGCGACTTAGCAATCAGCCCCAGCATTTT. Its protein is CATSKRLSNQPQHF.

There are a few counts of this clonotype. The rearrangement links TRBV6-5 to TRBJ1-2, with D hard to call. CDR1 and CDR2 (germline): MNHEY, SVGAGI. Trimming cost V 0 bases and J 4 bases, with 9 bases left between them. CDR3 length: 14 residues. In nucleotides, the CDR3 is TGTGCCAGCAGTTACTCGCTAGAGAGCTATGGCTACACCTTC. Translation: CASSYSLESYGYTF.

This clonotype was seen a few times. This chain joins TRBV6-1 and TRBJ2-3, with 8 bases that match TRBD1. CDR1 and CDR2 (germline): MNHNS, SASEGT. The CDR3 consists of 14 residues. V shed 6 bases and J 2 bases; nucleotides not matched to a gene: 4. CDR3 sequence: CASSAGGFTDTQYF. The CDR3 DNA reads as TGTGCCAGCAGCGCAGGGGGCTTCACAGATACGCAGTATTTT.

The CDR3 sequence is CASSHRLAGAGELFF. The CDR3 nucleotides are TGTGCCAGCAGTCACCGACTAGCGGGTGCCGGGGAGCTGTTTTTT. The rearrangement uses TRBV28 and TRBJ2-2, with 10 positions matching TRBD2. Per the germline V gene, CDR1 is MDHEN and CDR2 is SYDVKM. The CDR3 has 15 amino acids. With 5 bases clipped from V and 6 bases from J, the junction kept 6 bases outside the gene matches. Full variable domain (remainder filled in from reference TRBV28 and TRBJ2-2): DVKVTQSSRYLVKRTGEKVFLECVQDMDHENMFWYRQDPGLGLRLIYFSYDVKMKEKGDIPEGYSVSREKKERFSLILESASTNQTSMYLCASSHRLAGAGELFFGEGSRLTVL.

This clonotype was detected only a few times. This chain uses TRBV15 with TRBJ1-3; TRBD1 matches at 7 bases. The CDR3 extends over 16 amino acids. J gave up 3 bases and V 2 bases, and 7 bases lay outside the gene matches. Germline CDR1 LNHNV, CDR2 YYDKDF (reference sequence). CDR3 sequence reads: CATSRSYTGVGNTIYF. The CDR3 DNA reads TGTGCCACCAGCAGATCATACACAGGGGTTGGAAACACCATATATTTT. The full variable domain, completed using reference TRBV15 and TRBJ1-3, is DAMVIQNPRYQVTQFGKPVTLSCSQTLNHNVMYWYQQKSSQAPKLLFHYYDKDFNNEADTPDNFQSRRPNTSFCFLDIRSPGLGDTAMYLCATSRSYTGVGNTIYFGEGSWLTVV.

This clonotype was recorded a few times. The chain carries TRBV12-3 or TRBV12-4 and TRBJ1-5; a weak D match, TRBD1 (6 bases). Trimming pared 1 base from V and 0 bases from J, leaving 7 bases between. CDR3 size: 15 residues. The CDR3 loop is CASSLGDTSNQPQHF. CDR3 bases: TGTGCCAGCAGTTTAGGGGACACTAGCAATCAGCCCCAGCATTTT.

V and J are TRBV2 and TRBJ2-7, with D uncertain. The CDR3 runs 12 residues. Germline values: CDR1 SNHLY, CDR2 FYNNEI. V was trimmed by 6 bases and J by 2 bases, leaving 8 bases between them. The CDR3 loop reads CASRFLTYEQYF. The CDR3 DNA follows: TGTGCCAGCAGGTTCTTAACCTACGAGCAGTACTTC.

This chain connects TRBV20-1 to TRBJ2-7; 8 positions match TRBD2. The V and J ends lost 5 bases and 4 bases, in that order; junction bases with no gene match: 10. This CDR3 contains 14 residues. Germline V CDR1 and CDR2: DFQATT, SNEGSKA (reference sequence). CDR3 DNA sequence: TGCAGTGCTGCTAGGACTAGCTGGGGTTACGAGCAGTACGTC. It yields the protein CSAARTSWGYEQYV.

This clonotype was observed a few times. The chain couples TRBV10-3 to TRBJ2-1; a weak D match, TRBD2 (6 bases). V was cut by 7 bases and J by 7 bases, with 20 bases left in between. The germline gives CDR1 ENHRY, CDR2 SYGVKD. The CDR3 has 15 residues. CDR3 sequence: CAITPGTLDGNEQFF. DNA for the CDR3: TGTGCCATCACTCCCGGGACTCTGGATGGGAATGAGCAGTTCTTC.

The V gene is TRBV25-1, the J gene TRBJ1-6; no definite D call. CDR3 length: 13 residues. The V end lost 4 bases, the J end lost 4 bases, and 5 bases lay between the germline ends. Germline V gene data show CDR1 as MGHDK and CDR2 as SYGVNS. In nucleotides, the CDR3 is TGTGCCAGCAGTGGGGCTTATAATTCACCCCTCCACTTT. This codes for CASSGAYNSPLHF.